This T cell receptor (beta chain) was retrieved from a study of CD8+ T cells in alopecia areata. Overall study context: Tofacitinib was taken orally by treated patients, and the dose was 5 to 10 mg twice daily. The drug, tofacitinib, lasted 6 to 18 months, followed by 6 months off drug.

Germline assignment: CDR1 GTSNPN and CDR2 SVGIG (reference sequence). The CDR3 runs to 12 residues. V was cut by 1 base and J by 4 bases, with 7 bases left in between. The treatment is: oral pan-JAK inhibitor, 5-10 mg twice daily. Study results and limitations: The study also sequences resident alphabeta T cells of normal skin in scalp samples. It was observed that many expanded lesional clones persisted in scalp and blood during tofacitinib.

Sequencing templates came from extracted RNA that was reverse transcribed into cDNA. Only in-frame clones appear in the TCRdb table, and some are missing; sequencing was by immunoSEQ multiplex PCR. The sample shows 90,000 to 150,000 clones, 53% of them seen only once. In the case of this clone: Its cognate antigen is unknown.

The clonotype was recovered from a human donor with alopecia areata. The specimen was CD4+ T cells sorted from blood, collected at week 4, from a patient treated with tofacitinib. The genes are TRBV30 and TRBJ1-2; tentatively, D is TRBD1 (5 bases). The CDR3 coding sequence is TGTGCCTGGAGTGGTGGGACCTATGGCTACACCTTC. Protein product: CAWSGGTYGYTF.